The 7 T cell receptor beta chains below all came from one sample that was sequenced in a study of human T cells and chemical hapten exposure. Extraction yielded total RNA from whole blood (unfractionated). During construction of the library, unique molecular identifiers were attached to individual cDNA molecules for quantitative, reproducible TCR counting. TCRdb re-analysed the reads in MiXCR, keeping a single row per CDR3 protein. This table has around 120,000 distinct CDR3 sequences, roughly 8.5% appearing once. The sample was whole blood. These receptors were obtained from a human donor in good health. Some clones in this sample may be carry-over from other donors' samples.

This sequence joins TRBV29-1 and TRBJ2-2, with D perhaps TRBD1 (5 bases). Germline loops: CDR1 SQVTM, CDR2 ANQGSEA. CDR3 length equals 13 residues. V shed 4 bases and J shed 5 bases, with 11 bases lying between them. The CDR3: CSVAGFETGELFF. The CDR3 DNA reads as TGCAGCGTTGCAGGGTTTGAGACCGGGGAGCTGTTTTTT.

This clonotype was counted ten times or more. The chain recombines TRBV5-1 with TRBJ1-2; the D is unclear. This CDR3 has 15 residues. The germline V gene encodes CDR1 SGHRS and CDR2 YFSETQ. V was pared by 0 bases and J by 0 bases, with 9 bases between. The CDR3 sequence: CASSLADGANYGYTF. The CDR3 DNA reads TGCGCCAGCAGCTTGGCCGACGGCGCTAACTATGGCTACACCTTC.

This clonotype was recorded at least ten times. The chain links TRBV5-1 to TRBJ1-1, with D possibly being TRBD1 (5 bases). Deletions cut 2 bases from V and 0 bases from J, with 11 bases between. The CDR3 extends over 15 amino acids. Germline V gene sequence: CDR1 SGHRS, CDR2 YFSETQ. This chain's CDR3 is CASSFVEGMNTEAFF. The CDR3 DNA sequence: TGCGCCAGCAGCTTCGTGGAGGGGATGAACACTGAAGCTTTCTTT.

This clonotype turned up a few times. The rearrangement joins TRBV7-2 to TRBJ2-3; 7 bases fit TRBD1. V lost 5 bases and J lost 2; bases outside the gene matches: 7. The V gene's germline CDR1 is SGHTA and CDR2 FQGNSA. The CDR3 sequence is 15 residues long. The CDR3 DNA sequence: TGTGCCAGCAGCGAACGGGACAGAGTCACAGATACGCAGTATTTT. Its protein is CASSERDRVTDTQYF.

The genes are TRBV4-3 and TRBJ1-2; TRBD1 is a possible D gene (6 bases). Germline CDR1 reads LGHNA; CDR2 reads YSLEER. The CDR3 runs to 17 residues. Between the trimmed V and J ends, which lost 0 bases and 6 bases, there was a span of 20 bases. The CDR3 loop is CASSQESGGRGYHGYTF. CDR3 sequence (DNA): TGCGCCAGCAGCCAAGAAAGCGGAGGCAGGGGATATCATGGCTACACCTTC.

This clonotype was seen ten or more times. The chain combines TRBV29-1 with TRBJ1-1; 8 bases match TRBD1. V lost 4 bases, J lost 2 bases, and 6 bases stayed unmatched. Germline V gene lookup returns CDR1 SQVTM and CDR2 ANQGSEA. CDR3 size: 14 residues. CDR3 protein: CSVGRDRKNTEAFF. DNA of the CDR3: TGCAGCGTTGGCCGGGACAGGAAAAACACTGAAGCTTTCTTT. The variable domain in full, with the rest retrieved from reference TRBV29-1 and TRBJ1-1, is SAVISQKPSRDICQRGTSLTIQCQVDSQVTMMFWYRQQPGQSLTLIATANQGSEATYESGFVIDKFPISRPNLTFSTLTVSNMSPEDSSIYLCSVGRDRKNTEAFFGQGTRLTVV.

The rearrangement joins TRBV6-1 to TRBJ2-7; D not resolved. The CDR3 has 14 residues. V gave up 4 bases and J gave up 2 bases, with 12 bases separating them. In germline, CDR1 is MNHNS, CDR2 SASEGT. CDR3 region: CASSGAAAPYEQYF. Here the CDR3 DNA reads TGTGCCAGCAGTGGGGCGGCGGCCCCCTACGAGCAGTACTTC.